Described below is a single T cell receptor (beta chain) sequence and its context. Its target is not known. MiXCR, run by TCRdb on the reads, gives a single entry per CDR3 protein. The sample contains approximately 990,000 distinct CDR3 sequences, about a third of which appear only once. This sample is drawn from a study of T cell repertoires in cytomegalovirus infection. The length of the CDR3 is 16 residues. Germline CDR1 and CDR2: LNHNV and YYDKDF (reference sequence). V was pared by 0 bases and J by 0 bases, with 11 bases between. The sequences come from cultured CD8+ T cells from PBMCs, collected from culture after CMV antigen stimulation. J is TRBJ1-1 and V is TRBV15, with no clear D. This sequence originates from a human donor in good health (CMV status not recorded). Some clones in this sample may be carry-over from other donors' samples. The CDR3 bases are TGTGCCACCAGCAGAGATGGAGGCCGCTTGAACACTGAAGCTTTCTTT. Protein product: CATSRDGGRLNTEAFF.